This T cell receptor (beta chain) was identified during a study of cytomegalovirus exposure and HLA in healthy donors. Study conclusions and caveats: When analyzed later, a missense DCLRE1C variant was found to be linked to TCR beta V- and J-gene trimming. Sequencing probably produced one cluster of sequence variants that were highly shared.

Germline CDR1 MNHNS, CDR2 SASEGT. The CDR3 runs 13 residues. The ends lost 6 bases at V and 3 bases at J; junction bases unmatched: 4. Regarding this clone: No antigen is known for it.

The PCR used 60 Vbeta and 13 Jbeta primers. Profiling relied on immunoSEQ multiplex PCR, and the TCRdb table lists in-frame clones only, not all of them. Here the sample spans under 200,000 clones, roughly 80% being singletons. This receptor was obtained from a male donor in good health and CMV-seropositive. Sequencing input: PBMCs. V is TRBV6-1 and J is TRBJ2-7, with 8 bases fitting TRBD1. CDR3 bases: TGTGCCAGCAGCTGGGGACAGGACTACGAGCAGTACTTC. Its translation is CASSWGQDYEQYF.